This T cell receptor (beta chain) was sequenced during a study of cytotoxic CD8 clonotypes in ibrutinib-treated CLL. The method was immunoSEQ multiplex PCR; TCRdb's version includes in-frame clones alone and lacks a portion of them. The table has 90,000 to 150,000 clones, approximately 56% seen once. CDR3 size: 10 residues. Germline V gene sequence: CDR1 SQVTM, CDR2 ANQGSEA. Trimming took 5 bases from V and 7 from J; bases not matched to a gene: 1. This clonotype was obtained from a human donor with chronic lymphocytic leukemia. The material was PBMCs, obtained after 24 months of ibrutinib treatment. The genes are TRBV29-1 and TRBJ2-7; 8 bases line up with TRBD1. The CDR3 region is CSVWDREQYF. As DNA, the CDR3 is TGCAGCGTTTGGGACAGGGAGCAGTACTTC.